These 13 T cell receptor beta chains share one sample of origin, sequenced in a study of cytomegalovirus exposure and HLA in healthy donors. Profiling relied on immunoSEQ multiplex PCR, and the TCRdb table lists in-frame clones only, not all of them. The sample lists roughly 330,000 clones; around 90% were seen once. Sequences were obtained from PBMCs. These receptors all come from a woman aged 25-40 years in good health and CMV-seropositive.

CDR3 nucleotides: TGCAGCGTTGATACAGATAACACCGGGGAGCTGTTTTTT. This sequence encodes CSVDTDNTGELFF. The chain carries TRBV29-1 and TRBJ2-2; D is unresolved. Germline values: CDR1 SQVTM, CDR2 ANQGSEA. CDR3 length: 13 residues. The V and J ends lost 3 bases and 2 bases respectively, with 7 bases between them.

The chain couples TRBV27 to TRBJ2-1; D possibly corresponds to TRBD1 (5 bases). Germline V gene data show CDR1 as MNHEY and CDR2 as SMNVEV (reference sequence). CDR3 length: 15 amino acids. V lost 0 bases and J 10 bases, leaving 16 bases between the germline ends. The CDR3, as DNA: TGTGCCAGCAGTTTATCGGTAGCAGGGTATCTCGAGCAGTTCTTC. Its protein product is CASSLSVAGYLEQFF.

This sequence joins TRBV5-3 and TRBJ2-7; 9 bases fit TRBD1. TRBV5-3 is filed as an ORF, its function uncertain. The J segment lost 0 bases and the V segment lost 1 base, leaving 14 bases of the junction unmatched. There are 19 residues in the CDR3. CDR3 residues: CARSLPRPGTGKSSYEQYF. CDR3 nucleotide sequence: TGTGCCAGAAGCTTGCCCCGGCCCGGGACAGGGAAGAGCTCCTACGAGCAGTACTTC.

The chain has TRBV9 and TRBJ2-3; 8 bases line up with TRBD2. This CDR3 has 15 amino acids. V shed 0 bases and J 1 base; nucleotides not matched to a gene: 1. Germline assignment: CDR1 SGDLS and CDR2 YYNGEE. The CDR3 bases are TGTGCCAGCAGCGTAGGTAGCGGGGGCACAGATACGCAGTATTTT. This gives the protein CASSVGSGGTDTQYF.

The chain combines TRBV11-2 with TRBJ1-1, with D uncertain. CDR3 length: 12 residues. Trimming took 6 bases from V and 8 from J, leaving 13 bases between them. CDR1 and CDR2 from the germline V gene are SGHAT and FQNNGV. The CDR3 bases are TGTGCCAGCAGAAGCGCGGGGTACGAAGCTTTCTTT. Its protein is CASRSAGYEAFF.

The sample holds a few counts of this clone. The genes are TRBV7-8 and TRBJ1-4, with D possibly matching TRBD1 (5 bases). The CDR3 has 14 residues. Germline CDR1 is SGHVS and CDR2 is FQNEAQ. Trimming took off 1 base at V and 8 bases at J, with 11 bases between the two ends. The CDR3 DNA reads as TGTGCCAGCAGCTTAGTTCAGGGCTGGGAAAAACTGTTTTTT. This translates into CASSLVQGWEKLFF.

This sequence joins TRBV4-3 and TRBJ2-1, with unresolved D. Germline V gene sequence: CDR1 LGHNA, CDR2 YSLEER. The length of the CDR3 is 13 residues. Trimming shortened V by 2 bases and J by 4 bases, and 6 bases separated the two germline ends. The CDR3 coding sequence is TGCGCCAGCAGCCAAATCGAGTACAATGAGCAGTTCTTC. Residues: CASSQIEYNEQFF.

This chain links TRBV18 with TRBJ1-2; D call uncertain. Between the trimmed V and J ends, which lost 0 bases and 0 bases, there was a span of 5 bases. The CDR3 is 14 residues long. The germline V gene encodes CDR1 KGHSH and CDR2 LQKENI. CDR3 in amino acids: CASSPPEANYGYTF. The CDR3 DNA sequence: TGTGCCAGCTCACCACCCGAAGCTAACTATGGCTACACCTTC.

The chain recombines TRBV6-1 with TRBJ2-2; no definite D call. CDR1 is MNHNS, CDR2 SASEGT, per germline. Trimming left V 6 bases short and J 4 bases short, with 9 bases between. The CDR3 has 13 residues. CDR3 coding DNA: TGTGCCAGCAGCTTCAGTGGCACCGGGGAGCTGTTTTTT. This translates into CASSFSGTGELFF.

The chain uses TRBV7-8 and TRBJ2-7; D possibly corresponds to TRBD2 (5 bases). V was trimmed by 1 base and J by 1 base, leaving 8 bases between them. CDR3 size: 14 residues. The germline CDR1 and CDR2 sequences are SGHVS and FQNEAQ. The CDR3 region has the DNA TGTGCCAGCAGCTTAGTCAGGACTTCCTACGAGCAGTACTTC. Protein: CASSLVRTSYEQYF.

The sample holds one count of this clone. The V call is TRBV5-4, the J call TRBJ2-3; 7 positions match TRBD2. The V gene end was trimmed by 6 bases and the J gene end by 4 bases; junction bases not matched to a gene: 17. This CDR3 has 17 amino acids. In germline, CDR1 is SGHNT, CDR2 YYREEE (reference sequence). CDR3: CASNTRAGDPEADTQYF. The DNA for the CDR3 is TGTGCCAGCAACACCAGGGCGGGAGACCCGGAGGCAGATACGCAGTATTTT.

The rearrangement uses TRBV4-3 and TRBJ2-5; no reliable D call. CDR1 is LGHNA and CDR2 is YSLEER in the germline V gene. This CDR3 is 15 amino acids long. The V end lost 0 bases, the J end lost 2 bases, and 10 bases lay between the germline ends. CDR3 nucleotide sequence: TGCGCCAGCAGCCAAGATCAGGCCCGACAAGAGACCCAGTACTTC. As protein: CASSQDQARQETQYF.

The chain couples TRBV9 to TRBJ2-5, with a tentative D call TRBD2 (6 bases). Germline V gene lookup returns CDR1 SGDLS and CDR2 YYNGEE. The CDR3 length is 14 residues. V was shortened by 0 bases and J by 3 bases, with 9 bases between the two germline ends. The CDR3 sequence is CASSVGDSKETQYF. Written as DNA, the CDR3 is TGTGCCAGCAGCGTAGGGGACTCCAAAGAGACCCAGTACTTC.